This is a list of T cell receptor beta chains from one sample in a study of CD8 T cells in Susac syndrome. TCRdb recomputed calls from the immunoSEQ multiplex PCR reads with MiXCR, one row per CDR3 protein. Here the sample spans about 300,000 distinct CDR3 sequences, 65% to 90% being singletons. The sequenced sample consisted of CD8+ T cells from PBMCs. Every receptor here comes from a human donor with multiple sclerosis. CDR3s include the opening cysteine and the closing phenylalanine or tryptophan. A D gene is named only where the DNA matches it firmly. Only part of the rows carry a size: once, few, many, or a class if the clone is expanded.

TRBJ2-1,once,TRBV9,TRBD2,TGTGCCAGCAGCGAGCCCTCCGGGAGGGGTGAGCAGTTCTTC,CASSEPSGRGEQFF
TRBJ2-2,once,TRBV27,.,TGTGCCAGCAGTTCAGGGGGACTATCCTACACCGGGGAGCTGTTTTTT,CASSSGGLSYTGELFF
TRBJ2-3,few,TRBV7-8,TRBD2,TGTGCCAGCAGCTCGGGACTAGCGGGAGCAACAGATACGCAGTATTTT,CASSSGLAGATDTQYF
TRBJ2-1,.,TRBV6-4,TRBD2,TGTGCCAGCAGTGATCCAGCGGGGGACAATGAGCAGTTCTTC,CASSDPAGDNEQFF
TRBJ2-1,.,TRBV12-3/TRBV12-4,TRBD2,TGTGCCAGCAGCCTTAGCGGGAGGGCCGATGAGCAGTTCTTC,CASSLSGRADEQFF
TRBJ2-1,.,TRBV12-3/TRBV12-4,.,TGTGCCAGCAGTCTCCGGGACTTCAGATCCAAGGGTGAGCAGTTCTTC,CASSLRDFRSKGEQFF
TRBJ2-1,.,TRBV30,.,TGTGCCTGGAGGCGCAGCAGGGTATCTTACAATGAGCAGTTCTTC,CAWRRSRVSYNEQFF
TRBJ2-7,.,TRBV6-5,.,TGTGCCAGCAGCAGTGATTGGTACGAGCAGTACTTC,CASSSDWYEQYF
TRBJ2-2,.,TRBV6-2/TRBV6-3,.,TGTGCCAGCAGTTATATTTCGGGGAACACCGGGGAGCTGTTTTTT,CASSYISGNTGELFF
TRBJ2-1,.,TRBV24-1,.,TGTGCCACCAGTGATACCGCTAGGGAGCAGTTCTTC,CATSDTAREQFF
TRBJ2-7,.,TRBV5-6,TRBD1,TGTGCCAGCAGCGGACAGGCCCCCGTCCGGGGCTACGAGCAGTACTTC,CASSGQAPVRGYEQYF
TRBJ1-1,.,TRBV5-6,.,TGTGCCAGCAGCTACAGTAGCGCTGAAGCTTTCTTT,CASSYSSAEAFF
TRBJ1-2,.,TRBV5-1,.,TGCGCCAGCAGCTTTGAGAGGCGCCAACCCTATGGCTACACCTTC,CASSFERRQPYGYTF
TRBJ2-7,.,TRBV27,.,TGTGCCAGCAGTTTCGGGTGGGACTACGAGCAGTACTTC,CASSFGWDYEQYF
TRBJ2-7,.,TRBV29-1,.,TGCAGCGTTGAAGATCGCCAGGCCCCACCCTACGAGCAGTACTTC,CSVEDRQAPPYEQYF
TRBJ1-5,.,TRBV27,TRBD1,TGTGCCAGCAGTTTCAGTGGACAGGGGGTTCAGCCCCAGCATTTT,CASSFSGQGVQPQHF
TRBJ2-5,.,TRBV13,TRBD1,TGTGCCAGCAGCCACGGGACAGTTCAGACCCAGTACTTC,CASSHGTVQTQYF
TRBJ1-1,.,TRBV7-8,TRBD1,TGTGCCAGCAGTTCCTGGGGAGGGGGCAATACTGAAGCTTTCTTT,CASSSWGGGNTEAFF
TRBJ2-7,.,TRBV27,.,TGTGCCAGCAGTTTTTGGTCCGGGGGCGAGCAGTACTTC,CASSFWSGGEQYF
TRBJ2-5,.,TRBV7-2,TRBD2,TGTGCCAGCAGCCTTTGGGACTATACGGGGGAGACCCAGTACTTC,CASSLWDYTGETQYF
TRBJ2-3,.,TRBV19,.,TGTGCCAGTAGTATTACAGGGCTTGGGTCGACAGATACGCAGTATTTT,CASSITGLGSTDTQYF
TRBJ2-2,.,TRBV28,.,TGTGCCAGCAGTTGGTGGGGGGAGCTGTTTTTT,CASSWWGELFF
TRBJ2-3,.,TRBV28,.,TGTGCCAGCAGTGGTGAAAGGCCGATTGTTATGGATACGCAGTATTTT,CASSGERPIVMDTQYF
TRBJ2-1,.,TRBV19,.,TGTGCCAGTAGTATAGTGTCCAGCAATGAGCAGTTCTTC,CASSIVSSNEQFF
TRBJ2-7,once,TRBV6-5,.,TGTGCCAGCAGTCCCCGGGACTTTCCCTACGAGCAGTACTTC,CASSPRDFPYEQYF
TRBJ1-1,.,TRBV10-3,.,TGTGCCACCATAGGGCGTCGGGGGGAGAACACTGAAGCTTTCTTT,CATIGRRGENTEAFF
TRBJ2-5,.,TRBV7-9,.,TGTGCCAGCAGACCCACAGGGCCCCAAGAGACCCAGTACTTC,CASRPTGPQETQYF
TRBJ1-2,.,TRBV6-5,.,TGTGCCAGCAGTTACTCCATTAGAAATTTCTATGGCTACACCTTC,CASSYSIRNFYGYTF
TRBJ2-6,.,TRBV30,.,TGTGCCTGGAGTCTGAGTCGGTGGGGTGCTGGGGCCAACGTCCTGACTTTC,CAWSLSRWGAGANVLTF
TRBJ2-7,.,TRBV12-3/TRBV12-4,.,TGTGCCAGCAGTTTAGAGCTGCTGGAGGCCTACGAGCAGTACTTC,CASSLELLEAYEQYF
TRBJ1-3,.,TRBV7-9,TRBD1,TGTGCCAGCAGCCAGTCCGACAGGGCTGGAAACACCATATATTTT,CASSQSDRAGNTIYF
TRBJ1-1,.,TRBV20-1,.,TGCAGTGCTAGAGTACGGGGGAACACTGAAGCTTTCTTT,CSARVRGNTEAFF
TRBJ2-7,.,TRBV20-1,TRBD1,TGCAGTGCTAGGACAGGGGACACGTACGAGCAGTACTTC,CSARTGDTYEQYF
TRBJ2-1,.,TRBV25-1,TRBD2,TGTGCCAGCCTAGAAGGACTAGCGGGAGAGGAGCAGTTCTTC,CASLEGLAGEEQFF
TRBJ2-1,.,TRBV9,TRBD2,TGTGCCAGCAGCGACACTAGCGGGAGACTCAATGAGCAGTTCTTC,CASSDTSGRLNEQFF
TRBJ1-1,.,TRBV28,.,TGTGCCAGCAGGGAATTCGACGGGACCTCAATTTTGAACACTGAAGCTTTCTTT,CASREFDGTSILNTEAFF
TRBJ2-2,.,TRBV20-1,TRBD1,TGCAGTGCTACCGGGACAGGGCACACCGGGGAGCTGTTTTTT,CSATGTGHTGELFF
TRBJ2-7,.,TRBV27,.,TGTGCCAGCAGCCCAACCTCCGGGCACGAGCAGTACTTC,CASSPTSGHEQYF
TRBJ2-3,.,TRBV7-9,.,TGTGCCAGCAGCTCCAGTTTTGGGAGTATCTCAGATACGCAGTATTTT,CASSSSFGSISDTQYF
TRBJ1-5,once,TRBV27,.,TGTGCCAGCAGTTTACAGGGTCTGTGGCCCCAGCATTTT,CASSLQGLWPQHF
TRBJ1-5,.,TRBV20-1,.,TGCAGTGCTTTCTCAGGACAGATCAATCAGCCCCAGCATTTT,CSAFSGQINQPQHF
TRBJ2-7,.,TRBV15,TRBD2,TGTGCCACCAGCAGAGGTGCGGGAGATTCTGGGGAGCAGTACTTC,CATSRGAGDSGEQYF
TRBJ2-1,.,TRBV2,.,TGTGCCGGTAGGACCGAAGTCTCCTACAATGAGCAGTTCTTC,CAGRTEVSYNEQFF
TRBJ2-7,once,TRBV12-3/TRBV12-4,.,TGTGCCAGCAGTGCCGGGACGGCTCTCTACGAGCAGTACTTC,CASSAGTALYEQYF